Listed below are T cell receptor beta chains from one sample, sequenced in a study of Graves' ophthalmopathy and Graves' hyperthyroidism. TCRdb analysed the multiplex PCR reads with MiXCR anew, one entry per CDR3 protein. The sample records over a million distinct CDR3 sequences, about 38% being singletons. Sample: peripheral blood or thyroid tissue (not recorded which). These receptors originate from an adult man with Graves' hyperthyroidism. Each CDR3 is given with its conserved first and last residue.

CDR3: CASRGQHQETQYF; V: TRBV25-1; J: TRBJ2-5
CDR3: CASSSRGGLAPSYEQYF; V: TRBV7-2; J: TRBJ2-7
CDR3: CASSLSAGTYNEQFF; V: TRBV7-2; J: TRBJ2-1
CDR3: CASSPGQGARNEKLFF; V: TRBV5-1; J: TRBJ1-4
CDR3: CATSDLRSGYGYTF; V: TRBV24-1; J: TRBJ1-2
CDR3: CASSSNRGRNEKLFF; V: TRBV7-6; J: TRBJ1-4
CDR3: CASSYSGAGVTGELFF; V: TRBV6-5; J: TRBJ2-2
CDR3: CASSGTVNEKLFF; V: TRBV2; J: TRBJ1-4
CDR3: CSVGQGEISYEQYF; V: TRBV29-1; J: TRBJ2-7
CDR3: CASSPFLTGLSGNTF; V: TRBV9; J: TRBJ1-2
CDR3: CSVVPQETQYF; V: TRBV29-1; J: TRBJ2-5
CDR3: CASTARGRARFEQYF; V: TRBV6-5; J: TRBJ2-7
CDR3: CASSLAVPAYEQYF; V: TRBV11-2; J: TRBJ2-7
CDR3: CASTPKGKVQETQYF; V: TRBV5-8; J: TRBJ2-5
CDR3: CASSSGGPGGYEQYF; V: TRBV7-2; J: TRBJ2-7
CDR3: CASSSIGTSGMETQYF; V: TRBV7-2; J: TRBJ2-5
CDR3: CASSLQGQNYEQYF; V: TRBV27; J: TRBJ2-7
CDR3: CASTYRAGEQYF; V: TRBV28; J: TRBJ2-7
CDR3: CASSFPMTGTETLHF; V: TRBV12-3/TRBV12-4; J: TRBJ1-6
CDR3: CAKRWTVPYEQYF; V: TRBV7-9; J: TRBJ2-7
CDR3: CSALQRRTEAFF; V: TRBV20-1; J: TRBJ1-1
CDR3: CSARGVGTGSEQYF; V: TRBV20-1; J: TRBJ2-7
CDR3: CASSRLGPYEQYF; V: TRBV10-2; J: TRBJ2-7
CDR3: CAIRDGMNTEAFF; V: TRBV10-1; J: TRBJ1-1
CDR3: CASSQGLYTGELFF; V: TRBV4-1; J: TRBJ2-2
CDR3: CAISPPRGRSYGYTF; V: TRBV10-3; J: TRBJ1-2
CDR3: CASSHRTTPKYF; V: TRBV3-1; J: TRBJ2-5
CDR3: CASSPRPGGYTEAFF; V: TRBV7-2; J: TRBJ1-1
CDR3: CASSTTLGGRTNTEAFF; V: TRBV7-8; J: TRBJ1-1
CDR3: CASSLAGQGAHEQYF; V: TRBV5-1; J: TRBJ2-7
CDR3: CAIWDRGLNTEAFF; V: TRBV10-3; J: TRBJ1-1
CDR3: CATSPGQGLSYEQYF; V: TRBV10-3; J: TRBJ2-7
CDR3: CSARDWQGGRNSPLHF; V: TRBV20-1; J: TRBJ1-6
CDR3: CAIRGQGWTQYF; V: TRBV10-3; J: TRBJ2-5
CDR3: CASLGGGGQETQYF; V: TRBV12-3/TRBV12-4; J: TRBJ2-5
CDR3: CASSGWAGANVLTF; V: TRBV27; J: TRBJ2-6
CDR3: CASSHMTGKANYGYTF; V: TRBV13; J: TRBJ1-2
CDR3: CASTRTASTDTQYF; V: TRBV7-2; J: TRBJ2-3
CDR3: CASSIFGLNSPLHF; V: TRBV19; J: TRBJ1-6
CDR3: CASRAGTYQETQYF; V: TRBV12-3/TRBV12-4; J: TRBJ2-5
CDR3: CASSIGTNQPQHF; V: TRBV19; J: TRBJ1-5
CDR3: CASSSLPLSGGAQYEQYF; V: TRBV7-2; J: TRBJ2-7
CDR3: CASSQGLQSYQPQHF; V: TRBV9; J: TRBJ1-5
CDR3: CASNADRRIRNTEAFF; V: TRBV10-3; J: TRBJ1-1
CDR3: CAISPTGRDNQPQHF; V: TRBV10-3; J: TRBJ1-5
CDR3: CASSLAGEAPGSYTF; V: TRBV2; J: TRBJ1-2
CDR3: CASSGWDKTSYEQYF; V: TRBV11-2; J: TRBJ2-7
CDR3: CSAADGELFF; V: TRBV20-1; J: TRBJ2-2
CDR3: CSAYGRYSGNTIYF; V: TRBV20-1; J: TRBJ1-3
CDR3: CASSLVMAGGGESEQYF; V: TRBV7-9; J: TRBJ2-7
CDR3: CASSLVIGRSSYEQYF; V: TRBV11-2; J: TRBJ2-7
CDR3: CASSFYICSARDSTGTEQYF; V: TRBV7-2; J: TRBJ2-7
CDR3: CASSLSPSAGVEQYF; V: TRBV7-9; J: TRBJ2-7
CDR3: CASSQLLIGNSPLHF; V: TRBV4-1; J: TRBJ1-6
CDR3: CASSLGQLIISPLHF; V: TRBV12-3/TRBV12-4; J: TRBJ1-6
CDR3: CASSYNPAGLAAYEQYF; V: TRBV2; J: TRBJ2-7
CDR3: CATNRGLQETQCF; V: TRBV10-3; J: TRBJ2-5
CDR3: CASSWSVGQFYEQYF; V: TRBV6-6; J: TRBJ2-7
CDR3: CSVSTGTGFNTEAFF; V: TRBV29-1; J: TRBJ1-1